The rows below give T cell receptor beta chains drawn from one sample of a study of naive and memory T cell subsets. TCRdb reprocessed the 5' RACE reads via MiXCR and lists one record per CDR3 protein. The sample has 57,000 or so distinct CDR3 sequences, over 7% seen once; the top ten hold about 9.8%. The receptors were gathered from a male donor in good health. CDR3s include the opening cysteine and the closing phenylalanine or tryptophan. A D gene is named only where the DNA matches it firmly. A row's size may be missing; if present it is once, few, many or a size class.

v_call: TRBV4-1
j_call: TRBJ2-7
d_call: .
clone_size: many
cdr3_aa: CASSQDSSGGGYEQYF
cdr3_nt: TGCGCCAGCAGCCAAGATAGTTCGGGGGGCGGCTACGAGCAGTACTTC

v_call: TRBV14
j_call: TRBJ2-1
d_call: .
clone_size: .
cdr3_aa: CASSQAVARPSYNEQFF
cdr3_nt: TGTGCCAGCAGCCAAGCAGTCGCCAGACCCTCCTACAATGAGCAGTTCTTC

v_call: TRBV18
j_call: TRBJ1-1
d_call: .
clone_size: many
cdr3_aa: CASSPNYGGRTEAFF
cdr3_nt: TGTGCCAGCTCACCTAACTACGGGGGCAGGACTGAAGCTTTCTTT

v_call: TRBV6-4
j_call: TRBJ1-3
d_call: .
clone_size: many
cdr3_aa: CASSPKGWDNTIYF
cdr3_nt: TGTGCCAGCTCCCCCAAGGGATGGGACAACACCATATATTTT

v_call: TRBV2
j_call: TRBJ1-2
d_call: TRBD1
clone_size: few
cdr3_aa: CASSGVQDRGTGYTF
cdr3_nt: TGTGCCAGCAGTGGTGTCCAAGACAGGGGAACTGGCTACACCTTC

v_call: TRBV10-3
j_call: TRBJ2-2
d_call: .
clone_size: many
cdr3_aa: CAISDAQGPGELFF
cdr3_nt: TGTGCCATCAGTGATGCGCAGGGCCCCGGGGAGCTGTTTTTT

v_call: TRBV7-2
j_call: TRBJ2-2
d_call: TRBD1
clone_size: .
cdr3_aa: CASSFSSTGGDGELFF
cdr3_nt: TGTGCCAGCAGCTTTTCCTCTACAGGGGGCGACGGGGAGCTGTTTTTT

v_call: TRBV6-6
j_call: TRBJ2-7
d_call: TRBD1
clone_size: .
cdr3_aa: CASSRGQGLGEQYF
cdr3_nt: TGTGCCAGCAGTAGAGGACAGGGGTTAGGCGAGCAGTACTTC

v_call: TRBV2
j_call: TRBJ1-1
d_call: .
clone_size: many
cdr3_aa: CASRPRIEAFF
cdr3_nt: TGTGCCAGCAGACCCAGAATCGAAGCTTTCTTT

v_call: TRBV5-1
j_call: TRBJ1-1
d_call: .
clone_size: many
cdr3_aa: CASSLWGGGTEAFF
cdr3_nt: TGCGCCAGCAGCTTGTGGGGGGGGGGAACTGAAGCTTTCTTT

v_call: TRBV4-2
j_call: TRBJ1-2
d_call: TRBD1
clone_size: .
cdr3_aa: CASSQELSGGSPYGYTF
cdr3_nt: TGTGCCAGCAGCCAAGAGTTGTCAGGGGGTTCCCCCTATGGCTACACCTTC

v_call: TRBV6-6
j_call: TRBJ2-3
d_call: TRBD2
clone_size: few
cdr3_aa: CASSYSGAGGTSTDTQYF
cdr3_nt: TGTGCCAGCAGTTACTCGGGGGCGGGGGGCACTAGCACAGATACGCAGTATTTT

v_call: TRBV7-8
j_call: TRBJ1-1
d_call: .
clone_size: few
cdr3_aa: CASSFRVNTEAFF
cdr3_nt: TGTGCCAGCAGCTTCCGGGTTAACACTGAAGCTTTCTTT

v_call: TRBV3-1
j_call: TRBJ1-2
d_call: .
clone_size: few
cdr3_aa: CASSHPGHFYGYTF
cdr3_nt: TGTGCCAGCAGCCACCCGGGACACTTCTATGGCTACACCTTC

v_call: TRBV7-6
j_call: TRBJ2-2
d_call: .
clone_size: few
cdr3_aa: CATDRHTGELFF
cdr3_nt: TGTGCCACCGACAGGCACACCGGGGAGCTGTTTTTT

v_call: TRBV7-9
j_call: TRBJ1-1
d_call: TRBD1
clone_size: few
cdr3_aa: CASSLEGGQGRAFF
cdr3_nt: TGTGCCAGCAGCTTAGAGGGTGGACAGGGCCGCGCTTTCTTT

v_call: TRBV29-1
j_call: TRBJ2-3
d_call: TRBD1
clone_size: many
cdr3_aa: CSVEDRDRADTQYF
cdr3_nt: TGCAGCGTTGAAGATCGAGACAGGGCAGATACGCAGTATTTT

v_call: TRBV7-6
j_call: TRBJ1-6
d_call: .
clone_size: .
cdr3_aa: CASSSFIREANSPLHF
cdr3_nt: TGTGCCAGCAGCTCCTTTATCCGGGAGGCTAATTCACCCCTCCACTTT

v_call: TRBV6-6
j_call: TRBJ1-1
d_call: .
clone_size: many
cdr3_aa: CASSYPIPHGREAFF
cdr3_nt: TGTGCCAGCAGTTACCCAATCCCACATGGCAGGGAAGCTTTCTTT

v_call: TRBV6-2/TRBV6-3
j_call: TRBJ2-1
d_call: .
clone_size: .
cdr3_aa: CASSSRDPPPRQFF
cdr3_nt: TGTGCCAGCAGTTCCCGGGACCCCCCACCCCGGCAGTTCTTC

v_call: TRBV7-8
j_call: TRBJ1-5
d_call: TRBD1
clone_size: many
cdr3_aa: CASSLQDRGRQPQHF
cdr3_nt: TGTGCCAGCAGCTTACAGGACAGGGGAAGGCAGCCCCAGCATTTT

v_call: TRBV10-3
j_call: TRBJ2-5
d_call: .
clone_size: many
cdr3_aa: CAISGRTEETQYF
cdr3_nt: TGTGCCATCAGTGGCAGGACCGAAGAGACCCAGTACTTC

v_call: TRBV20-1
j_call: TRBJ2-5
d_call: .
clone_size: many
cdr3_aa: CSAHVFGQPEETQYF
cdr3_nt: TGCAGTGCCCATGTTTTCGGACAGCCCGAAGAGACCCAGTACTTC

v_call: TRBV7-9
j_call: TRBJ2-7
d_call: .
clone_size: .
cdr3_aa: CASSPTTSAGGYEQYF
cdr3_nt: TGTGCCAGCAGCCCCACCACCTCAGCGGGTGGTTACGAGCAGTACTTC

v_call: TRBV6-8
j_call: TRBJ1-4
d_call: .
clone_size: many
cdr3_aa: CASSYGGRREKLFF
cdr3_nt: TGTGCCAGCAGTTACGGAGGGAGGCGGGAAAAACTGTTTTTT

v_call: TRBV6-2/TRBV6-3
j_call: TRBJ1-1
d_call: TRBD1
clone_size: many
cdr3_aa: CASNLGQDNTEAFF
cdr3_nt: TGTGCCAGCAACCTAGGACAGGATAACACTGAAGCTTTCTTT

v_call: TRBV20-1
j_call: TRBJ2-5
d_call: TRBD2
clone_size: many
cdr3_aa: CSAWGGKGQETQYF
cdr3_nt: TGCAGTGCTTGGGGGGGGAAGGGCCAAGAGACCCAGTACTTC

v_call: TRBV21-1
j_call: TRBJ2-4
d_call: .
clone_size: few
cdr3_aa: CASSRRQRLSIAKNIQYF
cdr3_nt: TGTGCCAGCAGCAGGAGACAGAGACTTTCTATAGCCAAAAACATTCAGTACTTC

v_call: TRBV7-9
j_call: TRBJ2-1
d_call: .
clone_size: many
cdr3_aa: CASSVYNEQFF
cdr3_nt: TGTGCCAGCAGCGTCTACAATGAGCAGTTCTTC